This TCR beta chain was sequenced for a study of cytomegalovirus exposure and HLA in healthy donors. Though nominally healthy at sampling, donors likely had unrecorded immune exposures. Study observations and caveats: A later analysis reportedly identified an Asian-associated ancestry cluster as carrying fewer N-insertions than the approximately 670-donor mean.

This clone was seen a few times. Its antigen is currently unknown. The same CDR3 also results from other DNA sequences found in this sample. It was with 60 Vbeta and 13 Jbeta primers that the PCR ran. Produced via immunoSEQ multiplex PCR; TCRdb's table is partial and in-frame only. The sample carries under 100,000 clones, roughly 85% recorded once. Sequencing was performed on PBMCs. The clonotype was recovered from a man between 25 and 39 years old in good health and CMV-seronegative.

The CDR3 region has the DNA TGTGCCAGCCGACCCCAGGGTTCTGGGGCCAACGTCCTGACTTTC. Protein: CASRPQGSGANVLTF. The V and J genes are TRBV6-1 and TRBJ2-6; perhaps TRBD1 as D (5 bases). Trimming shortened V by 8 bases and J by 1 base, and 12 bases separated the two germline ends. Germline loops: CDR1 MNHNS, CDR2 SASEGT. CDR3 length: 15 residues.